The 26 T cell receptor beta chains below all came from one sample that was sequenced in a study of siplizumab effects on memory and regulatory T cells. These receptors' targets are unknown. Clones were sequenced by immunoSEQ multiplex PCR, and TCRdb holds only the in-frame ones, with some missing. The sample shows some 15,000 clones, 49% of them seen only once. Mixed lymphocyte reaction cells underwent more than five days of coculture at 37°C. Sequencing was performed on CFSE-low (dividing) CD4+ T cells sorted from an allogeneic mixed lymphocyte reaction. The receptor source for this set is a human donor in good health; the cells came from an allogeneic mixed lymphocyte reaction.

The gene calls are TRBV7-9 and TRBJ2-5; 8 nucleotides line up with TRBD2. The germline CDR1 and CDR2 sequences are SEHNR and FQNEAQ (reference sequence). The V segment lost 3 bases and the J segment 2 bases; nucleotides outside the gene matches: 2. This CDR3 spans 14 amino acids. Here the CDR3 reads CASSLGGGQETQYF. The DNA of the CDR3 is TGTGCCAGCAGCTTGGGCGGGGGGCAAGAGACCCAGTACTTC. Filled out from reference TRBV7-9 and TRBJ2-5, the complete variable domain reads DTGVSQNPRHKITKRGQNVTFRCDPISEHNRLYWYRQTLGQGPEFLTYFQNEAQLEKSRLLSDRFSAERPKGSFSTLEIQRTEQGDSAMYLCASSLGGGQETQYFGPGTRLLVL.

The chain employs TRBV6-5 and TRBJ2-3; the D is unclear. The CDR3 covers 11 residues. V lost 6 bases and J 3 bases, leaving 4 bases between the germline ends. The germline CDR1 and CDR2 sequences are MNHEY and SVGAGI. The CDR3 sequence: CASSQTDTQYF. The CDR3 DNA reads TGTGCCAGCAGCCAAACAGATACGCAGTATTTT.

Judged by abundance, this clone is medium-sized (0.01 to 0.1%). The V and J genes are TRBV2 and TRBJ2-7; 8 bases map to TRBD2. The CDR3 has 13 residues. V shed 7 bases, J shed 2 bases, and the junction held 4 bases outside the gene matches. CDR1 is SNHLY and CDR2 is FYNNEI in the germline V gene. CDR3 in DNA: TGTGCCAGCAACATAGCGGGGCCCTACGAGCAGTACTTC. Protein sequence: CASNIAGPYEQYF.

This clone has a handful of counts. V is TRBV5-1 and J is TRBJ2-3, with 8 positions matching TRBD1. CDR1 SGHRS and CDR2 YFSETQ come from the germline V gene. This CDR3 region has 14 residues. V lost 7 bases and J lost 1; bases outside the gene matches: 5. The CDR3 is CASRLQGGTDTQYF. CDR3 nucleotides: TGCGCCAGCCGTCTACAGGGGGGCACAGATACGCAGTATTTT.

The J gene is TRBJ1-1, the V gene TRBV18; 7 bases fit TRBD1. The germline CDR1 and CDR2 sequences are KGHSH and LQKENI. This CDR3 has 16 amino acids. The junction had 6 bases not matched to a gene; V was cut back by 2 bases and J by 0 bases. CDR3 coding DNA: TGTGCCAGCTCACCAAATACCGGGACAGTGAACACTGAAGCTTTCTTT. It codes for CASSPNTGTVNTEAFF.

In its sample, this clone was seen a few times. J is TRBJ1-3 and V is TRBV18, with D unresolved. Germline V gene lookup returns CDR1 KGHSH and CDR2 LQKENI. This CDR3 region has 13 residues. V lost 4 bases and J 6 bases, leaving 10 bases between the germline ends. Written as DNA, the CDR3 is TGTGCCAGCTCACTGGGAGCCCAAAACACCATATATTTT. This sequence encodes CASSLGAQNTIYF.

A few counts support this clone. The chain uses TRBV30 and TRBJ1-3; D unclear. V shed 3 bases and J shed 1 base, with 7 bases lying between them. Germline V gives CDR1 GTSNPN, CDR2 SVGIG (reference sequence). There are 13 residues in the CDR3. The CDR3 here is CAWSLQSGNTIYF. The CDR3 DNA sequence: TGTGCCTGGAGCTTACAATCTGGAAACACCATATATTTT.

This clone is labeled as medium-sized. J is TRBJ1-2 and V is TRBV29-1, with TRBD1 matching 7 bases. With V trimmed by 7 bases and J by 1 base, 9 bases remained unmatched. Germline V gene sequence: CDR1 SQVTM, CDR2 ANQGSEA. The CDR3 contains 14 residues. This CDR3 is CSASRDSLNYGYTF. The DNA of the CDR3 is TGCAGCGCGAGCCGGGACAGCCTTAACTATGGCTACACCTTC.

The chain is built from TRBV29-1 and TRBJ2-7, with TRBD2 matching over 14 bases. V dropped 5 bases and J dropped 2; count of bases not matched to a gene: 5. Germline V lookup: CDR1 SQVTM, CDR2 ANQGSEA. The CDR3 extends over 15 amino acids. In DNA form, the CDR3 reads TGCAGCGTTAAGAGGGGACTAGCGGGAGCCTACGAGCAGTACTTC. It is translated as CSVKRGLAGAYEQYF.

This clone appeared a few times. The CDR3: CASRLSGSRQTQYF. CDR3 nucleotides: TGTGCCAGCAGACTATCGGGGTCCAGGCAGACCCAGTACTTC. The V and J genes are TRBV27 and TRBJ2-5, with D maybe TRBD2 (5 bases). CDR1 is MNHEY, CDR2 SMNVEV, per germline (reference sequence). Between the trimmed V and J ends, which lost 6 bases and 6 bases, there was a span of 17 bases. The CDR3 spans 14 residues.

The chain is built from TRBV4-2 and TRBJ1-1; D is uncertain. The CDR3 has 14 amino acids. The V gene lost 5 bases and the J gene lost 1 base, with 11 bases spanning the gap. Germline CDR1 reads LGHNA; CDR2 reads YNFKEQ. The CDR3 spells CASSLVTKNTEAFF. CDR3 DNA: TGTGCCAGCAGCTTGGTGACAAAGAACACTGAAGCTTTCTTT.

The chain is built from TRBV5-1 and TRBJ1-2; possible D gene TRBD1, 6 bases. V lost 2 bases, J lost 4 bases, and 15 bases lay in between. The CDR3 length is 15 residues. CDR1 is SGHRS and CDR2 is YFSETQ in the germline V gene. DNA for the CDR3: TGCGCCAGCAGCTTTGGTTCAGGGGCTTCCTATGGCTACACCTTC. Amino acids: CASSFGSGASYGYTF. Looking up the rest from reference TRBV5-1 and TRBJ1-2 gives the full variable domain: KAGVTQTPRYLIKTRGQQVTLSCSPISGHRSVSWYQQTPGQGLQFLFEYFSETQRNKGNFPGRFSGRQFSNSRSEMNVSTLELGDSALYLCASSFGSGASYGYTFGSGTRLTVV.

The CDR3 DNA follows: TGTGCCAGCAGTTACGTACCGGGACAGGGGGCGGGGGAGCAGTTCTTC. As protein: CASSYVPGQGAGEQFF. The gene calls are TRBV25-1 and TRBJ2-1, with TRBD1 identical over 12 bases. The CDR3 extends over 16 amino acids. V shed 5 bases, J shed 10 bases, and the junction held 12 bases outside the gene matches. Germline V gives CDR1 MGHDK, CDR2 SYGVNS.

The rearrangement links TRBV7-3 to TRBJ2-1; D is uncertain. The CDR3 consists of 15 residues. The germline V and J ends were trimmed by 5 bases and 6 bases, with 17 bases remaining between them. The germline V gene encodes CDR1 SGHTA and CDR2 FQGTGA. CDR3 nucleotides: TGTGCCAGCAGCCGCGGTCCCGGGTTTGGCAATGAGCAGTTCTTC. Its translation is CASSRGPGFGNEQFF.

The rearrangement joins TRBV5-1 to TRBJ1-1, with TRBD1 identical over 9 bases. Germline V CDR1 and CDR2: SGHRS, YFSETQ. Trimming cost V 6 bases and J 1 base; bases outside gene matches: 4. This CDR3 comprises 14 residues. This CDR3 reads CASKRTGENTEAFF. In nucleotides, the CDR3 is TGCGCCAGCAAAAGGACAGGGGAGAACACTGAAGCTTTCTTT. The whole variable domain, filled in from reference TRBV5-1 and TRBJ1-1, reads KAGVTQTPRYLIKTRGQQVTLSCSPISGHRSVSWYQQTPGQGLQFLFEYFSETQRNKGNFPGRFSGRQFSNSRSEMNVSTLELGDSALYLCASKRTGENTEAFFGQGTRLTVV.

The gene calls are TRBV5-1 and TRBJ2-1, with TRBD2 identical over 10 bases. The CDR3 runs 14 residues. CDR1 SGHRS and CDR2 YFSETQ come from the germline V gene. V gave up 0 bases and J gave up 7 bases; unmatched junction bases: 1. CDR3 nucleotides: TGCGCCAGCAGCTTGGGTAGCGGGGGGAATGAGCAGTTCTTC. Protein product: CASSLGSGGNEQFF. Full variable domain (remainder filled in from reference TRBV5-1 and TRBJ2-1): KAGVTQTPRYLIKTRGQQVTLSCSPISGHRSVSWYQQTPGQGLQFLFEYFSETQRNKGNFPGRFSGRQFSNSRSEMNVSTLELGDSALYLCASSLGSGGNEQFFGPGTRLTVL.

This clone has only a few counts. This chain joins TRBV19 and TRBJ2-2; 12 bases line up with TRBD2. This CDR3 has 15 amino acids. Trimming cost V 5 bases and J 2 bases; bases outside gene matches: 0. The germline gives CDR1 LNHDA, CDR2 SQIVND (reference sequence). CDR3: CASSGLAGNTGELFF. In DNA, the CDR3 is TGTGCCAGTAGTGGACTAGCGGGAAACACCGGGGAGCTGTTTTTT. The whole variable domain, remainder taken from reference TRBV19 and TRBJ2-2, is DGGITQSPKYLFRKEGQNVTLSCEQNLNHDAMYWYRQDPGQGLRLIYYSQIVNDFQKGDIAEGYSVSREKKESFPLTVTSAQKNPTAFYLCASSGLAGNTGELFFGEGSRLTVL.

V usage is TRBV27 and J usage is TRBJ2-3; D unresolved. Trimming shortened V by 7 bases and J by 5 bases, and 13 bases separated the two germline ends. The CDR3 has 13 residues. Germline loops: CDR1 MNHEY, CDR2 SMNVEV (reference sequence). CDR3 residues: CASKVWLGDTQYF. The DNA of the CDR3 is TGTGCCAGCAAGGTCTGGTTGGGAGATACGCAGTATTTT.

The chain has TRBV18 and TRBJ1-2; perhaps TRBD1 as D (5 bases). The V end was cut by 6 bases, the J end by 8 bases, with 16 bases between. The V gene's germline CDR1 is KGHSH and CDR2 LQKENI. The CDR3 consists of 13 residues. Written as DNA, the CDR3 is TGTGCCAGCTCTCAGAATGAGGGGTCCGGCTACACCTTC. Protein sequence: CASSQNEGSGYTF.

This clone has a handful of counts. The chain employs TRBV10-2 and TRBJ1-2; no firm D call. Germline V gene lookup returns CDR1 WSHSY and CDR2 SAAADI. V was pared by 7 bases and J by 0 bases, with 21 bases between. The length of the CDR3 is 17 residues. This CDR3 is CASTDFMRTEANYGYTF. CDR3 nucleotides: TGCGCCAGCACTGATTTTATGAGGACTGAAGCTAACTATGGCTACACCTTC.

In this sample, this clone turned up a few times. The chain links TRBV5-1 to TRBJ1-1; weak D call: TRBD1 (6 bases). Germline V gene lookup returns CDR1 SGHRS and CDR2 YFSETQ. Trimming took 1 base from V and 4 from J, leaving 8 bases between them. The CDR3 runs 13 residues. DNA for the CDR3: TGCGCCAGCAGCTTGAAGGGGGGCACTGAAGCTTTCTTT. Its protein is CASSLKGGTEAFF. The full variable domain, rest sourced from reference TRBV5-1 and TRBJ1-1, is KAGVTQTPRYLIKTRGQQVTLSCSPISGHRSVSWYQQTPGQGLQFLFEYFSETQRNKGNFPGRFSGRQFSNSRSEMNVSTLELGDSALYLCASSLKGGTEAFFGQGTRLTVV.

This clone was observed a few times. The rearrangement links TRBV18 to TRBJ2-7; 7 positions match TRBD1. V was clipped by 3 bases and J by 0 bases; unmatched bases: 5. Germline V CDR1 and CDR2: KGHSH, LQKENI. This CDR3 contains 15 residues. The CDR3 spells CASSPRQGSSYEQYF. The CDR3 coding sequence is TGTGCCAGCTCACCTAGACAGGGAAGCTCCTACGAGCAGTACTTC.

This clone turned up a few times. The chain recombines TRBV6-7 with TRBJ2-5; possibly TRBD1 for D (6 bases). TRBV6-7 is flagged as an ORF with uncertain function. The CDR3 loop spans 12 amino acids. The V end lost 6 bases, the J end lost 3 bases, and 8 bases lay between the germline ends. CDR3 loop: CASRHREETQYF. The CDR3 DNA reads as TGTGCCAGCAGGCACAGGGAAGAGACCCAGTACTTC.

This clone turned up a few times. The chain links TRBV30 to TRBJ1-1; D unclear. Germline V CDR1 and CDR2: GTSNPN, SVGIG (reference sequence). The CDR3 is 13 residues long. V was cut by 3 bases and J by 1 base, with 9 bases left in between. CDR3: CAWSLDGNTEAFF. In DNA, the CDR3 is TGTGCCTGGAGCCTAGACGGGAACACTGAAGCTTTCTTT.

This clone was counted between two and nine times. V gene TRBV7-9 combines with J gene TRBJ1-4; 9 nucleotides match TRBD1. The germline V gene encodes CDR1 SEHNR and CDR2 FQNEAQ (reference sequence). This CDR3 has 14 residues. Trimming took 5 bases from V and 7 from J; bases not matched to a gene: 5. In nucleotides, the CDR3 is TGTGCCAGCAGCCCGGGACAGGGTCGTGAAAAACTGTTTTTT. Translation: CASSPGQGREKLFF.

This clone is deemed medium-sized. The rearrangement links TRBV4-1 to TRBJ2-7; 11 bases are shared with TRBD2. The junction had 9 bases not matched to a gene; V was cut back by 5 bases and J by 3 bases. CDR3 length equals 16 residues. Germline CDR1 is MGHRA and CDR2 is YSYEKL. CDR3 sequence (DNA): TGCGCCAGCAGCGCACTACAGACTAGCGGGAACTACGAGCAGTACTTC. Residues: CASSALQTSGNYEQYF.